The 5 T cell receptor beta chains below all came from one sample that was sequenced in a study of OX40 agonist ivuxolimab in advanced cancers. Generated by immunoSEQ multiplex PCR, the TCRdb table keeps only in-frame clones and is missing some. The repertoire holds approximately 62,000 clones, 80% to 95% seen once, with roughly 13% in the top ten. Source: CD4+ or CD8+ T cells sorted from blood, taken in a trial of the OX40 agonist ivuxolimab. The receptors stem from an adult with an advanced solid tumor such as melanoma, head and neck, liver or kidney cancer.

This chain connects TRBV4-1 to TRBJ2-2; weak D call: TRBD1 (6 bases). Trimming shortened V by 1 base and J by 3 bases, and 9 bases separated the two germline ends. The CDR3 is 15 amino acids. CDR1 MGHRA and CDR2 YSYEKL come from the germline V gene. The CDR3 nucleotides are TGCGCCAGCAGCCAAGTGGACAGAGACACCGGGGAGCTGTTTTTT. This gives the protein CASSQVDRDTGELFF.

The rearrangement links TRBV27 to TRBJ2-7; D is perhaps TRBD2 (6 bases). Germline CDR1 and CDR2: MNHEY and SMNVEV (reference sequence). Trimming took off 8 bases at V and 6 bases at J, with 17 bases between the two ends. The CDR3 runs to 13 residues. In DNA form, the CDR3 reads TGTGCCAGCGTGGGTGGGGGGAAGGGCGAGCAGTACTTC. Residues: CASVGGGKGEQYF.

In nucleotides, the CDR3 is TGTGCCAGTAGTATAGGCGCAGGTACCTACGAGCAGTACTTC. It encodes CASSIGAGTYEQYF. The gene calls are TRBV19 and TRBJ2-7, with unresolved D. Germline V gene data show CDR1 as LNHDA and CDR2 as SQIVND (reference sequence). Trimming stripped 1 base from V and 2 bases from J, with 9 bases between. CDR3 size: 14 residues.

This sequence joins TRBV4-2 and TRBJ1-1, with D possibly matching TRBD1 (6 bases). CDR1 is LGHNA, CDR2 YNFKEQ, per germline. The V and J ends lost 4 bases and 5 bases respectively, with 20 bases between them. The CDR3 sequence is 16 residues long. This CDR3 reads CASSPGAWESATEAFF. The CDR3 nucleotides are TGTGCCAGCAGCCCAGGGGCTTGGGAGTCGGCGACTGAAGCTTTCTTT.

The CDR3 spells CASSPPNSGTANTEAFF. CDR3 coding DNA: TGCGCCAGCAGCCCACCAAATAGCGGGACAGCGAACACTGAAGCTTTCTTT. The chain has TRBV5-1 and TRBJ1-1, with 7 bases identical to TRBD1. The germline V gene encodes CDR1 SGHRS and CDR2 YFSETQ. The CDR3 totals 17 residues. V dropped 4 bases and J dropped 1; count of bases not matched to a gene: 13.